This paragraph covers one T cell receptor (beta chain) sequence. The CDR3 is 12 residues long. The V gene's germline CDR1 is LGHNA and CDR2 YNFKEQ. Trimming cost V 5 bases and J 14 bases; bases outside gene matches: 8. Libraries were prepared by immunoSEQ multiplex PCR; TCRdb keeps only in-frame clonotypes and omits some of them. Of around 42,000 clones listed, just over 85% were seen once; the top ten hold more than 50%. This sample was included in a study of blood T cell repertoires in COVID-19. Across the study: The origin of the acute and convalescent COVID-19 samples was the United States, Italy and Spain. From T cells, B-cell-depleted T cells, or PBMCs came the material, which was cDNA or gDNA.

The source material was peripheral blood. This clonotype was obtained from a man in his sixties or seventies with acute or convalescent COVID-19. V is TRBV4-2 and J is TRBJ2-3, with 9 bases matching TRBD2. The CDR3 loop is CASSIPGLALYF. DNA for the CDR3: TGTGCCAGCAGCATTCCGGGACTAGCATTGTATTTT.